This T cell receptor beta chain originates from a study of blood T cell repertoires in COVID-19. Looking at the study overall: Some COVID-19 samples were acute and others convalescent; all came from the United States, Italy and Spain.

In the study's own analysis: Counts of nucleated cells, estimated from reference gene primer amplification, were obtained. Generated by immunoSEQ multiplex PCR, the TCRdb table keeps only in-frame clones and is missing some. The D gene and trimming were derived from the DNA, and the V and J assignments and clone size from that table. Of over 100,000 clones detected, around 80% appear once; the ten largest clones hold around 4.2%. The V segment lost 4 bases and the J segment 6 bases; nucleotides outside the gene matches: 6. Germline V gene data show CDR1 as MNHNY and CDR2 as SVGAGI (reference sequence). The CDR3 sequence is 14 residues long.

The receptor's source is a human donor in a cohort sampled during active or convalescent COVID-19. The J gene is TRBJ2-1, the V gene TRBV6-6; 7 bases align to TRBD1. The specimen sequenced was peripheral blood. The CDR3 DNA sequence: TGTGCCAGCAGTTCGGAGACAGGGATCAATGAGCAGTTCTTC. Protein sequence: CASSSETGINEQFF.